The clone carrying this T cell receptor (beta chain) was observed many times. Germline values: CDR1 MGHRA, CDR2 YSYEKL. This CDR3 region has 15 residues. V was shortened by 3 bases and J by 3 bases, with 14 bases between the two germline ends. This sample is drawn from a study of molecular identifiers for immune sequencing clone quantification. TCRdb ran MiXCR on the PCR reads and lists one entry per CDR3 protein. The sample contains 70,000 to 95,000 distinct CDR3 sequences, around 19% of which appear only once. This receptor was obtained from a human donor in good health. Some libraries in this study had Jurkat cell RNA spiked in. Source material: naive CD8+ T cells from blood, with Jurkat cell RNA spiked in. Subset of the sample: FACS-sorted CD8+CD4-CCR7+CD45RA+ naive T cells. The rearrangement uses TRBV4-1 and TRBJ1-1; D not certain. The CDR3: CASSQVPTVDTEAFF. The CDR3 bases are TGCGCCAGCAGCCAGGTACCCACGGTGGACACTGAAGCTTTCTTT.